A selection of T cell receptor beta chains follows, all from one sample in a study of OX40 agonist ivuxolimab in advanced cancers. Clones were read by immunoSEQ multiplex PCR, and TCRdb kept only the in-frame ones, dropping some. The sample contains 55,000 to 65,000 clones, more than 65% of which appear only once. The material was CD4+ or CD8+ T cells sorted from blood, obtained in a trial of the OX40 agonist ivuxolimab. The source is an adult with an advanced solid tumor such as melanoma, head and neck, liver or kidney cancer. The CDR3 runs from the conserved cysteine through the conserved F or W. The order of the fields is V gene, D gene, clone size, J gene, CDR3 DNA, CDR3 protein. D genes are given only for firm matches. Clone size is given for some rows only: seen once, a few or many times, or a class if the clone is expanded.

TRBV5-6	TRBD1	NA	TRBJ1-6	TGTGCCAGCAGCTTGGCATGGGACAGAAATTCACCCCTCCACTTT	CASSLAWDRNSPLHF
TRBV5-6	TRBD2	NA	TRBJ2-5	TGTGCCAGCAGCTTGGGGACTAGCGGGAGAGGGACCCAGTACTTC	CASSLGTSGRGTQYF
TRBV18	TRBD1	NA	TRBJ1-1	TGTGCCAGCTCACCATTGAGACAGGGTACTACTGAAGCTTTCTTT	CASSPLRQGTTEAFF
TRBV6-6	NA	NA	TRBJ2-2	TGTGCCAGCAGTTACTCACTGGGGATGAACACCGGGGAGCTGTTTTTT	CASSYSLGMNTGELFF
TRBV5-1	TRBD1	NA	TRBJ2-1	TGCGCCAGCAGCTCCCACTTGGGGACAGGGGTCGATGAGCAGTTCTTC	CASSSHLGTGVDEQFF
TRBV19	NA	NA	TRBJ2-6	TGTGCCAGTAGTATGGAGGGCTCTGGGGCCAACGTCCTGACTTTC	CASSMEGSGANVLTF
TRBV27	NA	NA	TRBJ1-2	TGTGCCAGCAGTTACGGGACCCAGAAAAAAGGCTACACCTTC	CASSYGTQKKGYTF
TRBV6-6	TRBD1	NA	TRBJ2-7	TGTGCCAGCAGTTACCGGGCCGGGACAGGGGCCTACGAGCAGTACTTC	CASSYRAGTGAYEQYF
TRBV19	NA	NA	TRBJ1-5	TGTGCCAGTAGTATAGACCTCAATCAGCCCCAGCATTTT	CASSIDLNQPQHF
TRBV5-1	NA	NA	TRBJ1-5	TGCGCCAGCAGCTTGGTCCCGGACGGCAATCAGCCCCAGCATTTT	CASSLVPDGNQPQHF
TRBV6-1	NA	NA	TRBJ1-3	TGTGCCAGCAGTGAAGCGGCGGGTCTAGGGAGTGGAAACACCATATATTTT	CASSEAAGLGSGNTIYF
TRBV2	TRBD2	NA	TRBJ2-1	TGTGCCACTTCCCCCGGGACTACCTCCTACAATGAGCAGTTCTTC	CATSPGTTSYNEQFF
TRBV7-9	NA	NA	TRBJ1-2	TGTGCCAGCAGCCACGGTGGGGCTAACTATGGCTACACCTTC	CASSHGGANYGYTF
TRBV2	NA	NA	TRBJ1-5	TGTGCCAGCACCAGCGTCGTCTCACAGCCCCAGCATTTT	CASTSVVSQPQHF
TRBV6-5	NA	NA	TRBJ1-4	TGTGCCAGCACCGGAAGGGGGGGAACTAATGAAAAACTGTTTTTT	CASTGRGGTNEKLFF
TRBV5-4	NA	NA	TRBJ1-1	TGTGCCAGCAGCTTGGGCAGGGGTAACACTGAAGCTTTCTTT	CASSLGRGNTEAFF
TRBV2	NA	NA	TRBJ1-5	TGTGCCAGCAGTGTACAGACTAGAATTCAGCCCCAGCATTTT	CASSVQTRIQPQHF
TRBV6-6	NA	NA	TRBJ2-5	TGTGCCAGCAGTCCTCCGGTAACAAGAGAGACCCAGTACTTC	CASSPPVTRETQYF
TRBV5-1	NA	NA	TRBJ1-5	TGCGCCAGCAGCTTGACAGGCAATCAGCCCCAGCATTTT	CASSLTGNQPQHF
TRBV2	TRBD1	NA	TRBJ1-5	TGTGCCAGCAGTGGGGCGACAGGGATCAATCAGCCCCAGCATTTT	CASSGATGINQPQHF
TRBV11-2	NA	few	TRBJ1-1	TGTGCCAGCAGCGCTGTGAGAGAAGGCTTAGGGGCTTTCTTT	CASSAVREGLGAFF
TRBV4-1	TRBD2	many	TRBJ2-2	TGCGCCAGCAGCCAAGGCCTACTAGCGCGGTTGCCCGGGGAGCTGTTTTTT	CASSQGLLARLPGELFF
TRBV28	TRBD1	NA	TRBJ2-1	TGTGCCAGCAGTCTGCCGGGACAGGCTTACAATGAGCAGTTCTTC	CASSLPGQAYNEQFF
TRBV5-6	NA	NA	TRBJ2-1	TGTGCCAGCACCCTTTTAAACTGGGGTAATGAGCAGTTCTTC	CASTLLNWGNEQFF
TRBV30	NA	NA	TRBJ2-6	TGTGCCTGGAATCTAGTGAGTGGGGCCAACGTCCTGACTTTC	CAWNLVSGANVLTF
TRBV5-1	TRBD2	NA	TRBJ2-7	TGCGCCAGCAGCCCCGGGACTAGCGGGACGTACGAGCAGTACTTC	CASSPGTSGTYEQYF
TRBV10-2	NA	NA	TRBJ2-1	TGCGCCAGCTGGGCCGGGAGTAACTACAATGAGCAGTTCTTC	CASWAGSNYNEQFF
TRBV19	TRBD1	NA	TRBJ2-7	TGTGCCAGTAGTATAGTTAACAGGGGTGACTCCTACGAGCAGTACTTC	CASSIVNRGDSYEQYF
TRBV4-1	TRBD1	few	TRBJ2-1	TGCGCCAGCAGCCAAGATTGGGGGACAGGCTCCTACAATGAGCAGTTCTTC	CASSQDWGTGSYNEQFF
TRBV5-5	NA	few	TRBJ2-3	TGTGCCAGCAGCTCAGGGAGGACAGATACGCAGTATTTT	CASSSGRTDTQYF
TRBV9	NA	NA	TRBJ2-1	TGTGCCAGCAGCGTAGCCCTACGGGGATTCAATGAGCAGTTCTTC	CASSVALRGFNEQFF
TRBV18	TRBD1	NA	TRBJ1-2	TGTGCCAGCTCATCCGGACAGGGTGGTGATTATGGCTACACCTTC	CASSSGQGGDYGYTF
TRBV29-1	NA	NA	TRBJ2-7	TGCAGCGTTGAAGGTCCGGGCCACGAGCAGTACTTC	CSVEGPGHEQYF
TRBV7-2	TRBD1	NA	TRBJ2-5	TGTGCCAGCAGCTTCACCGGGACAGGCCAAGAGACCCAGTACTTC	CASSFTGTGQETQYF
TRBV7-2	NA	NA	TRBJ1-1	TGTGCCAGCAGCTTGACAGGTCGGACTGAAGCTTTCTTT	CASSLTGRTEAFF
TRBV2	NA	few	TRBJ1-5	TGTGCCAGCAGTGAAAACGTACTAAGTCAGCCCCAGCATTTT	CASSENVLSQPQHF
TRBV7-4	TRBD1	NA	TRBJ2-3	TGTGCCAGTAAAAAGGGACAGGGGAAAACAGATACGCAGTATTTT	CASKKGQGKTDTQYF
TRBV2	TRBD1	NA	TRBJ1-2	TGTGCCAGCAGTGACCCAGGGGGTGATGGCTACACCTTC	CASSDPGGDGYTF
TRBV28	NA	NA	TRBJ1-5	TGTGCCAGCAGCCCCAGCAATCAGCCCCAGCATTTT	CASSPSNQPQHF
TRBV5-1	NA	NA	TRBJ2-1	TGCGCCAGCAGCTCATTTTACAATGAGCAGTTCTTC	CASSSFYNEQFF
TRBV4-3	NA	NA	TRBJ1-2	TGCGCCAGCAGCCAGGCTGATTCGGGCTATGGCTACACCTTC	CASSQADSGYGYTF
TRBV5-1	NA	NA	TRBJ1-4	TGCGCCAGCAGCCCTTCGCGCGGACAAGCAACTAATGAAAAACTGTTTTTT	CASSPSRGQATNEKLFF
TRBV7-9	TRBD1	NA	TRBJ1-2	TGTGCCAGCAGCTTGACAGGGCCAGGGGACTACACCTTC	CASSLTGPGDYTF
TRBV6-1	NA	NA	TRBJ1-6	TGTGCCAGCAGTGAAGTTGGTGTAGTACAGAATAATTCACCCCTCCACTTT	CASSEVGVVQNNSPLHF
TRBV10-3	NA	NA	TRBJ2-5	TGTGCCACCGAGCGGGTCCACGGAGAGACCCAGTACTTC	CATERVHGETQYF
TRBV7-9	TRBD1	NA	TRBJ2-5	TGTGCCAGCAGCTTACGGGCTGGACAGGGTGAAGAGACCCAGTACTTC	CASSLRAGQGEETQYF
TRBV9	NA	NA	TRBJ1-1	TGTGCCAGCAGCGTACACGGGAACACTGAAGCTTTCTTT	CASSVHGNTEAFF
TRBV6-1	NA	NA	TRBJ1-5	TGTGCCAGCAGTGAACACGGATGGCAGGAGGAACATTTT	CASSEHGWQEEHF
TRBV4-1	TRBD2	NA	TRBJ2-2	TGCGCCAGCAGCCAACTTTTAGCGGGGGCAGGCGGGGAGCTGTTTTTT	CASSQLLAGAGGELFF
TRBV6-5	NA	NA	TRBJ1-1	TGTGCCAGCAGCCATCTGGGGGACACTGAAGCTTTCTTT	CASSHLGDTEAFF
TRBV18	TRBD2	once	TRBJ2-1	TGTGCCAGCTCCACTAGCGGGGGGGCGGATGAGCAGTTCTTC	CASSTSGGADEQFF
TRBV7-9	TRBD2	NA	TRBJ2-7	TGTGCCAGCAGCCCAGCCGGACTAGCGGGGACCTACGAGCAGTACTTC	CASSPAGLAGTYEQYF
TRBV27	NA	NA	TRBJ2-6	TGTGCCAGCGCCCGGGGCTCTGGGGCCAACGTCCTGACTTTC	CASARGSGANVLTF
TRBV11-2	NA	NA	TRBJ1-4	TGTGCCAGCAGGGTTTTCGGGACTAATGAAAAACTGTTTTTT	CASRVFGTNEKLFF